What follows are 23 T cell receptor beta chains derived from one specimen sequenced in a study of blood T cell repertoires in COVID-19. Repertoires were generated with immunoSEQ multiplex PCR, while TCRdb's copy carries only in-frame clones and drops some. Of about 23,000 clones listed, more than 75% are singletons. Sequencing was carried out using peripheral blood. The receptors originated from an elderly woman with acute or convalescent COVID-19.

The chain links TRBV7-9 to TRBJ1-4; D perhaps matches TRBD1 (5 bases). With 8 bases removed from V and 2 bases from J, the gap between germline ends came to 12 bases. This CDR3 has 14 residues. CDR1 and CDR2 from the germline V gene are SEHNR and FQNEAQ (reference sequence). Here the CDR3 reads CASGPRGTNEKLFF. The CDR3 nucleotides are TGTGCCAGCGGTCCGCGGGGGACTAATGAAAAACTGTTTTTT.

The chain combines TRBV11-2 with TRBJ1-1; tentative D call: TRBD1 (5 bases). Germline CDR1 reads SGHAT; CDR2 reads FQNNGV. V was pared by 0 bases and J by 2 bases, with 7 bases between. The CDR3 is 14 amino acids. This CDR3 is CASSLEGLNTEAFF. CDR3 nucleotide sequence: TGTGCCAGCAGCTTAGAGGGGCTAAACACTGAAGCTTTCTTT.

This clone was seen a single time. The V gene is TRBV6-2 or TRBV6-3, the J gene TRBJ1-2; D gene ambiguous. V shed 2 bases and J shed 6 bases, with 4 bases lying between them. Looked up from germline, CDR1 is MNHEY and CDR2 is SVGEGT. The CDR3 has 11 amino acids. The CDR3 coding sequence is TGTGCCAGCAGTTACCAGAATGGCTACACCTTC. Translating gives CASSYQNGYTF.

The rearrangement links TRBV18 to TRBJ1-2; D not resolved. This CDR3 has 12 amino acids. CDR1 is KGHSH, CDR2 LQKENI, per germline. V was clipped by 7 bases and J by 2 bases, with 8 bases between them. The CDR3 spells CASLQVNYGYTF. The CDR3 nucleotides read TGTGCCAGCTTACAAGTCAACTATGGCTACACCTTC.

This rearrangement joins TRBV7-6 to TRBJ2-5, with 7 bases matching TRBD1. V shed 4 bases, J shed 1 base, and the junction held 9 bases outside the gene matches. This CDR3 has 16 amino acids. CDR1 and CDR2 from the germline V gene are SGHVS and FNYEAQ. The CDR3 loop is CASSWILRDSQETQYF. CDR3 in DNA: TGTGCCAGCAGCTGGATCCTCCGGGACAGCCAAGAGACCCAGTACTTC.

The rearrangement links TRBV7-2 to TRBJ1-2, with 7 bases that match TRBD1. This CDR3 has 14 residues. V dropped 2 bases and J dropped 6; count of bases not matched to a gene: 6. In germline, CDR1 is SGHTA, CDR2 FQGNSA. The CDR3 here is CASSLNRGIDGYTF. DNA of the CDR3: TGTGCCAGCAGCTTAAACAGGGGAATCGATGGCTACACCTTC.

J is TRBJ1-6 and V is TRBV19; TRBD1 matches 7 bases. Germline V gene lookup returns CDR1 LNHDA and CDR2 SQIVND (reference sequence). V trimming: 5 bases; J trimming: 10 bases; junction bases outside the gene matches: 8. This CDR3 has 14 amino acids. The CDR3 DNA is TGTGCCAGTAGTCCGGGGTCAGGGGGATCACCCCTCCACTTT. Its protein is CASSPGSGGSPLHF.

The rearrangement uses TRBV30 and TRBJ2-1, with 9 bases that match TRBD2. V trimming: 0 bases; J trimming: 8 bases; junction bases outside the gene matches: 8. The CDR3 totals 15 residues. Germline assignment: CDR1 GTSNPN and CDR2 SVGIG (reference sequence). The CDR3 is CAWSVGLAGRDEQFF. CDR3 bases: TGTGCCTGGAGTGTAGGGCTAGCGGGACGGGATGAGCAGTTCTTC.

The chain uses TRBV5-1 and TRBJ2-1, with 8 nucleotides matching TRBD2. Trimming removed 0 bases from V and 5 bases from J; junction bases left unmatched: 4. This CDR3 has 15 amino acids. Germline CDR1 is SGHRS and CDR2 is YFSETQ. The CDR3 DNA is TGCGCCAGCAGCTTGGATAGCGGGAATAACAATGAGCAGTTCTTC. Its translation: CASSLDSGNNNEQFF.

This clone showed up just once. The CDR3 DNA reads as TGTGCCAGCAGCGAGACACTAGCGGGAGGCACAGATACGCAGTATTTT. It is translated as CASSETLAGGTDTQYF. The J gene is TRBJ2-3, the V gene TRBV9, with 11 bases that match TRBD2. Trimming cost V 3 bases and J 1 base; bases outside gene matches: 4. Per the germline V gene, CDR1 is SGDLS and CDR2 is YYNGEE. The CDR3 runs to 16 residues.

This chain joins TRBV20-1 and TRBJ1-1; D not resolved. There are 11 residues in the CDR3. Trimming pared 3 bases from V and 7 bases from J, leaving 9 bases between. The germline gives CDR1 DFQATT, CDR2 SNEGSKA (reference sequence). The CDR3 region is CSASSGNEAFF. Written as DNA, the CDR3 is TGCAGTGCTAGTAGTGGCAATGAAGCTTTCTTT.

This rearrangement joins TRBV15 to TRBJ2-1; 9 nucleotides align to TRBD2. The CDR3 extends over 18 amino acids. V dropped 0 bases and J dropped 5; count of bases not matched to a gene: 11. The V gene's germline CDR1 is LNHNV and CDR2 YYDKDF (reference sequence). The CDR3 loop is CATSRDRGRGGSDNEQFF. CDR3 nucleotide sequence: TGTGCCACCAGCAGAGATCGAGGGCGGGGGGGATCTGACAATGAGCAGTTCTTC.

V and J are TRBV18 and TRBJ1-1; D perhaps matches TRBD1 (5 bases). The V end was cut by 3 bases, the J end by 5 bases, with 13 bases between. From germline, CDR1 is KGHSH and CDR2 LQKENI. There are 14 residues in the CDR3. The CDR3 sequence is CASSPPGGGTEAFF. The CDR3 DNA sequence: TGTGCCAGCTCACCCCCCGGGGGTGGGACTGAAGCTTTCTTT.

This sequence joins TRBV12-3 or TRBV12-4 and TRBJ1-2; the D is unclear. This CDR3 region has 13 residues. V was pared by 0 bases and J by 5 bases, with 7 bases between. The CDR3: CASSLAFRYGYTF. CDR3 DNA: TGTGCCAGCAGTTTAGCGTTCAGATATGGCTACACCTTC.

The chain links TRBV5-1 to TRBJ2-5, with 8 bases aligning to TRBD2. This CDR3 contains 15 residues. With V trimmed by 7 bases and J by 5 bases, 13 bases remained unmatched. Germline assignment: CDR1 SGHRS and CDR2 YFSETQ. The CDR3 nucleotides are TGCGCCAGCGGCCCAGGGACTAGTCCTATGGAGACCCAGTACTTC. It specifies CASGPGTSPMETQYF.

This clone has only a few counts. The chain carries TRBV4-3 and TRBJ2-7; 9 bases match TRBD2. The CDR3 totals 17 residues. Trimming took 2 bases from V and 4 from J; bases not matched to a gene: 12. Germline V gives CDR1 LGHNA, CDR2 YSLEER. CDR3 bases: TGCGCCAGCAGCCAAACCACCCCGGGCGGGAGGGTTTACGAGCAGTACTTC. This encodes CASSQTTPGGRVYEQYF.

This sequence joins TRBV30 and TRBJ1-3, with 7 bases that match TRBD1. After removal of 6 bases from V and 4 bases from J, the junction contained 6 bases not matched to a gene. Germline assignment: CDR1 GTSNPN and CDR2 SVGIG (reference sequence). This CDR3 has 13 residues. The CDR3 is CACSGTVGNTIYF. CDR3 coding DNA: TGTGCCTGCTCCGGGACAGTCGGAAACACCATATATTTT.

The chain employs TRBV9 and TRBJ1-2, with D uncertain. The CDR3 consists of 13 residues. The V gene's germline CDR1 is SGDLS and CDR2 YYNGEE. V was pared by 3 bases and J by 3 bases, with 9 bases between. CDR3 region: CASSGTGYYGYTF. DNA for the CDR3: TGTGCCAGCAGCGGGACGGGATACTATGGCTACACCTTC.

V is TRBV20-1 and J is TRBJ1-4, with D perhaps matching TRBD1 (5 bases). V was clipped by 3 bases and J by 4 bases, with 12 bases between them. Germline lookup yields CDR1 DFQATT and CDR2 SNEGSKA (reference sequence). The length of the CDR3 is 14 residues. This CDR3 reads CSASEQVLNEKLFF. The CDR3, as DNA: TGCAGTGCTAGTGAACAGGTCCTTAATGAAAAACTGTTTTTT.

The chain links TRBV6-2 or TRBV6-3 to TRBJ2-1; TRBD1 is a possible D gene (6 bases). Trimming shortened V by 5 bases and J by 7 bases, and 18 bases separated the two germline ends. This CDR3 is 15 amino acids long. CDR1 is MNHEY, CDR2 SVGEGT, per germline. The CDR3 region has the DNA TGTGCCAGCAGTCCAACTACAGGGATGAGGAATGAGCAGTTCTTC. Its protein is CASSPTTGMRNEQFF.

CDR3 sequence (DNA): TGCAGTGCTAGTCCGAGCGGGGGGCCCCCTATTAACACAGATACGCAGTATTTT. This sequence encodes CSASPSGGPPINTDTQYF. J is TRBJ2-3 and V is TRBV20-1; 9 nucleotides agree with TRBD2. Germline CDR1 reads DFQATT; CDR2 reads SNEGSKA (reference sequence). The V and J ends lost 3 bases and 2 bases, in that order; junction bases with no gene match: 15. This CDR3 comprises 18 residues.

The V call is TRBV2, the J call TRBJ2-1; a possible D gene is TRBD2 (5 bases). The ends were cut back, 7 bases at V and 0 bases at J, with 10 bases in the middle. The V gene's germline CDR1 is SNHLY and CDR2 FYNNEI. This CDR3 contains 14 residues. The CDR3 region has the DNA TGTGCCAGCAACCCTAGCAGCTCCTACAATGAGCAGTTCTTC. Amino acid sequence: CASNPSSSYNEQFF.

The chain joins TRBV4-1 to TRBJ2-3; TRBD2 matches 10 bases. CDR3 length equals 22 residues. The V gene's germline CDR1 is MGHRA and CDR2 YSYEKL. The J segment lost 1 base and the V segment lost 1 base, leaving 20 bases of the junction unmatched. The chain's CDR3 is CASSQVVLGLATTSVRTDTQYF. CDR3 nucleotide sequence: TGCGCCAGCAGCCAAGTCGTCCTGGGACTAGCGACCACCTCGGTCCGCACAGATACGCAGTATTTT.